Listed here are 22 T cell receptor beta chains from one sample, sequenced in a study of blood T cell repertoires in COVID-19. Assay: immunoSEQ multiplex PCR; the TCRdb copy retains only in-frame clones and omits some. Of 310,000 or so clones listed, around 87% are singletons. Sequencing was done on a sample of peripheral blood. The receptors derive from a woman aged 50 to 60 who had recovered from COVID-19.

The rearrangement links TRBV19 to TRBJ2-1; TRBD2 matches at 7 bases. The germline CDR1 and CDR2 sequences are LNHDA and SQIVND (reference sequence). V was clipped by 8 bases and J by 5 bases; unmatched bases: 3. The CDR3 loop spans 12 amino acids. This CDR3 is CASWGGNNEQFF. DNA of the CDR3: TGTGCCAGTTGGGGGGGGAACAATGAGCAGTTCTTC.

The CDR3 is CASSRGSPYEQYF. Here the CDR3 DNA reads TGTGCCAGCAGCAGGGGTTCCCCCTACGAGCAGTACTTC. The chain carries TRBV27 and TRBJ2-7; D may be TRBD1 (6 bases). This CDR3 is built from 13 residues. V lost 6 bases to trimming and J lost 2 bases, with 11 bases between them. Germline V gives CDR1 MNHEY, CDR2 SMNVEV (reference sequence).

The rearrangement links TRBV7-3 to TRBJ2-5; a weak D match, TRBD2 (6 bases). CDR1 SGHTA and CDR2 FQGTGA come from the germline V gene. V was shortened by 5 bases and J by 2 bases, with 18 bases between the two germline ends. CDR3 length: 16 residues. CDR3 sequence: CASSQESPGGQETQYF. The CDR3 bases are TGTGCCAGCAGCCAAGAGTCCCCCGGGGGTCAAGAGACCCAGTACTTC. Supplemented by reference TRBV7-3 and TRBJ2-5, the full variable domain reads GAGVSQTPSNKVTEKGKYVELRCDPISGHTALYWYRQSLGQGPEFLIYFQGTGAADDSGLPNDRFFAVRPEGSVSTLKIQRTERGDSAVYLCASSQESPGGQETQYFGPGTRLLVL.

The chain joins TRBV6-5 to TRBJ1-1, with D unclear. This CDR3 contains 11 residues. The V end was cut by 2 bases, the J end by 10 bases, with 8 bases between. Germline V lookup: CDR1 MNHEY, CDR2 SVGAGI. CDR3 nucleotides: TGTGCCAGCAGTTACCCCCCCAGAGCTTTCTTT. Translating gives CASSYPPRAFF.

The chain is built from TRBV28 and TRBJ1-2; 12 nucleotides line up with TRBD1. The trim removed 4 bases at V and 0 bases at J, leaving 6 bases unmatched. This CDR3 has 17 residues. The germline gives CDR1 MDHEN, CDR2 SYDVKM. The CDR3 DNA is TGTGCCAGCAGTTCGCCGGGACAGGGGGCGCCTAACTATGGCTACACCTTC. This translates into CASSSPGQGAPNYGYTF.

J is TRBJ1-2 and V is TRBV6-1; D not resolved. This CDR3 comprises 14 residues. Germline V gene lookup returns CDR1 MNHNS and CDR2 SASEGT. Trimming left V 7 bases short and J 1 base short, with 13 bases between. CDR3 DNA sequence: TGTGCCAGCATAGTGAGCATTAATAACTATGGCTACACCTTC. Amino acid sequence: CASIVSINNYGYTF.

J is TRBJ1-2 and V is TRBV9, with a possible D match to TRBD1 (6 bases). The CDR3 is 13 amino acids. Germline V gene lookup returns CDR1 SGDLS and CDR2 YYNGEE. V lost 4 bases and J 7 bases, leaving 14 bases between the germline ends. The DNA for the CDR3 is TGTGCCAGCAGCCCTGGGCAGGGGTTTGGCTACACCTTC. Translating gives CASSPGQGFGYTF.

The rearrangement joins TRBV5-1 to TRBJ1-2; TRBD1 agrees at 7 bases. CDR3 length equals 13 residues. CDR1 and CDR2 (germline): SGHRS, YFSETQ. J lost 8 bases, V lost 6 bases, and 10 bases had no gene match. The chain's CDR3 is CASTSLTGDGYTF. The CDR3 bases are TGCGCCAGCACCTCCCTCACAGGGGACGGCTACACCTTC.

The genes are TRBV5-1 and TRBJ1-1; D is unclear. V was trimmed by 3 bases and J by 0 bases, leaving 15 bases between them. The CDR3 runs 16 residues. The germline CDR1 and CDR2 sequences are SGHRS and YFSETQ. CDR3 DNA sequence: TGCGCCAGCAGCTCGACCCCCCCAGGCCTGAACACTGAAGCTTTCTTT. Translating gives CASSSTPPGLNTEAFF.

This chain connects TRBV7-6 to TRBJ1-3; 7 bases align to TRBD1. V lost 5 bases and J lost 8; bases outside the gene matches: 12. Germline CDR1 and CDR2: SGHVS and FNYEAQ. This CDR3 is 15 amino acids long. CDR3 protein: CASSPRQGSRDTIYF. CDR3 DNA sequence: TGTGCCAGCAGCCCCCGACAGGGCTCCAGGGACACCATATATTTT. The whole variable domain, remainder taken from reference TRBV7-6 and TRBJ1-3, is GAGVSQSPRYKVTKRGQDVALRCDPISGHVSLYWYRQALGQGPEFLTYFNYEAQQDKSGLPNDRFSAERPEGSISTLTIQRTEQRDSAMYRCASSPRQGSRDTIYFGEGSWLTVV.

The chain combines TRBV30 with TRBJ1-2, with a possible D match to TRBD1 (5 bases). The CDR3 extends over 15 amino acids. Trimming cost V 2 bases and J 1 base, with 14 bases left between them. The germline gives CDR1 GTSNPN, CDR2 SVGIG (reference sequence). In DNA, the CDR3 is TGTGCCTGGAGTTCAGGGTACCGCGTTAACTATGGCTACACCTTC. Translating it yields CAWSSGYRVNYGYTF.

The chain is built from TRBV5-1 and TRBJ2-7; 9 positions match TRBD1. V trimming: 0 bases; J trimming: 6 bases; junction bases outside the gene matches: 16. This CDR3 has 18 residues. CDR1 SGHRS and CDR2 YFSETQ come from the germline V gene. In DNA, the CDR3 is TGCGCCAGCAGCTTGGCCTCATTACAGGGGGCGGGCTCGTCCGAGCAGTACTTC. It codes for CASSLASLQGAGSSEQYF. Complete variable domain (other parts from reference TRBV5-1 and TRBJ2-7): KAGVTQTPRYLIKTRGQQVTLSCSPISGHRSVSWYQQTPGQGLQFLFEYFSETQRNKGNFPGRFSGRQFSNSRSEMNVSTLELGDSALYLCASSLASLQGAGSSEQYFGPGTRLTVT.

The chain combines TRBV27 with TRBJ1-1; D remains ambiguous. Looked up from germline, CDR1 is MNHEY and CDR2 is SMNVEV (reference sequence). The V end was cut by 1 base, the J end by 4 bases, with 13 bases between. This CDR3 comprises 15 residues. The CDR3 protein is CASSLWGAGGTEAFF. The DNA for the CDR3 is TGTGCCAGCAGTTTATGGGGAGCGGGCGGCACTGAAGCTTTCTTT.

The V call is TRBV2, the J call TRBJ1-2; D remains ambiguous. The V end was cut by 6 bases, the J end by 3 bases, with 11 bases between. CDR1 is SNHLY and CDR2 is FYNNEI in the germline V gene. This CDR3 spans 13 amino acids. In DNA form, the CDR3 reads TGTGCCAGCAGCGCCACCGGAGACTATGGCTACACCTTC. Its protein product is CASSATGDYGYTF.

The CDR3 DNA reads TGTGCCAGCAGTACCTCCGGGAGTGGCAATGAGCAGTTCTTC. Translating it yields CASSTSGSGNEQFF. V usage is TRBV28 and J usage is TRBJ2-1; possibly TRBD2 for D (6 bases). The CDR3 has 14 amino acids. Trimming removed 5 bases from V and 6 bases from J, with 14 bases in between. The V gene's germline CDR1 is MDHEN and CDR2 SYDVKM.

The chain has TRBV11-2 and TRBJ1-5; 10 nucleotides align to TRBD1. The CDR3 spans 15 residues. Germline V lookup: CDR1 SGHAT, CDR2 FQNNGV. The V segment lost 4 bases and the J segment 3 bases; nucleotides outside the gene matches: 3. The CDR3 protein is CASSSTGGPNQPQHF. DNA of the CDR3: TGTGCCAGCAGCTCGACAGGGGGCCCCAATCAGCCCCAGCATTTT.

The chain recombines TRBV6-5 with TRBJ1-1; D not certain. V lost 2 bases and J lost 0, with 7 bases in between. The CDR3 covers 14 residues. CDR1 is MNHEY and CDR2 is SVGAGI in the germline V gene. The CDR3 nucleotides read TGTGCCAGCAGTTACGACACTCTGAACACTGAAGCTTTCTTT. Its protein product is CASSYDTLNTEAFF.

The chain has TRBV5-4 and TRBJ2-7; TRBD1 agrees at 8 bases. This CDR3 comprises 15 residues. J lost 2 bases, V lost 4 bases, and 8 bases had no gene match. Germline V CDR1 and CDR2: SGHNT, YYREEE (reference sequence). The CDR3 region is CASSMRQGSPYEQYF. CDR3 nucleotides: TGTGCCAGCAGCATGCGACAGGGGTCTCCCTACGAGCAGTACTTC.

The chain employs TRBV7-2 and TRBJ1-2, with 10 bases matching TRBD1. The CDR3 totals 16 residues. In germline, CDR1 is SGHTA, CDR2 FQGNSA. Trimming removed 5 bases from V and 4 bases from J; junction bases left unmatched: 10. In DNA, the CDR3 is TGTGCCAGCAGCCACGCCCGGACAGGGGGGTCCTATGGCTACACCTTC. As protein: CASSHARTGGSYGYTF.

The chain recombines TRBV9 with TRBJ1-1, with 8 bases fitting TRBD1. The germline gives CDR1 SGDLS, CDR2 YYNGEE. V lost 4 bases, J lost 4 bases, and 15 bases stayed unmatched. The CDR3 runs to 17 residues. This CDR3 is CASSSTQGADRGTEAFF. DNA for the CDR3: TGTGCCAGCAGCTCAACGCAGGGGGCCGACCGGGGCACTGAAGCTTTCTTT.

The genes are TRBV14 and TRBJ1-1, with D unresolved. Germline V CDR1 and CDR2: SGHDN, FVKESK. The CDR3 loop spans 15 amino acids. Trimming took off 1 base at V and 0 bases at J, with 9 bases between the two ends. The CDR3 bases are TGTGCCAGCAGCCAAGTCGCCAGTTTGAACACTGAAGCTTTCTTT. As protein: CASSQVASLNTEAFF.

The chain uses TRBV6-5 and TRBJ1-5, with D unresolved. CDR1 MNHEY and CDR2 SVGAGI come from the germline V gene. The length of the CDR3 is 15 residues. Trimming stripped 0 bases from V and 5 bases from J, with 11 bases between. CDR3 region: CASSYSAGSDQPQHF. The CDR3 DNA reads as TGTGCCAGCAGTTACTCGGCGGGATCGGATCAGCCCCAGCATTTT.